The source of this T cell receptor beta chain is a study of shared clonotypes between healthy human individuals. Across the study: Researchers assigned three CD4 naive, three CD4 memory, two CD8 naive and one CD8 memory plate to each donor.

Assay used: immunoSEQ multiplex PCR; TCRdb lists only in-frame clones, some missing. The sample shows some 580,000 clones, 95% to 98% of them seen only once. General study points: The sharing of 5% to 6.5% of naive CD4 clonotypes was seen across a handful of donors.

This clone occurred once. Its antigen is currently unknown. V lost 8 bases, J lost 2 bases, and 11 bases lay in between. This CDR3 is 13 amino acids long. Per germline, CDR1 MNHNS and CDR2 SASEGT. The sample comprised naive CD4+ T cells sorted from blood. Subset of the sample: CD45RA+ positively selected. The TCR originated in a woman younger than 45 in good health. V gene TRBV6-1 combines with J gene TRBJ2-3; D is ambiguous. CDR3 in DNA: TGTGCCAGCGGGGTTACCTACACAGATACGCAGTATTTT. It specifies CASGVTYTDTQYF.